These 15 T cell receptor beta chains originate from one sample sequenced in a study of naive and memory T cell subsets. TCR cDNA received a 3' ligated oligonucleotide that carried a UMI. Ligated cDNA underwent four rounds of PCR with nested alpha and beta constant region primers and SP2. MiXCR was run by TCRdb on the 5' RACE reads, yielding one entry per CDR3 protein. The table has tens of thousands of distinct CDR3 sequences, more than 7% seen once. Every receptor here comes from a male donor in good health.

The chain recombines TRBV20-1 with TRBJ2-7; D possibly corresponds to TRBD2 (6 bases). Deletions cut 0 bases from V and 3 bases from J, with 12 bases between. The V gene's germline CDR1 is DFQATT and CDR2 SNEGSKA (reference sequence). The CDR3 consists of 14 residues. CDR3 coding DNA: TGCAGTGCTAGAGATCATATGCGGGGCTACGAGCAGTACTTC. This translates into CSARDHMRGYEQYF.

This clonotype was seen ten or more times. The CDR3 nucleotides are TGTGCCAGCAGCTTAGGGGGGCCAGGGCGATCTGAAGCTTTCTTT. Protein sequence: CASSLGGPGRSEAFF. The J gene is TRBJ1-1, the V gene TRBV11-2, with D possibly TRBD1 on 6 matching bases. With 1 base removed from V and 6 bases from J, the gap between germline ends came to 15 bases. CDR1 and CDR2 (germline): SGHAT, FQNNGV. The CDR3 runs 15 residues.

This clonotype was recorded at least ten times. V gene TRBV20-1 combines with J gene TRBJ2-1; perhaps TRBD2 as D (7 bases). This CDR3 contains 15 residues. V lost 6 bases, J lost 1 base, and 16 bases lay in between. The germline CDR1 and CDR2 sequences are DFQATT and SNEGSKA (reference sequence). The chain's CDR3 is CSAPGAGGSYNEQFF. CDR3 DNA: TGCAGTGCCCCGGGGGCCGGGGGGTCCTACAATGAGCAGTTCTTC.

The table lists this clonotype with a few counts. This rearrangement joins TRBV5-1 to TRBJ2-5; a possible D gene is TRBD2 (5 bases). The CDR3 spans 17 residues. The germline CDR1 and CDR2 sequences are SGHRS and YFSETQ. Trimming took off 0 bases at V and 1 base at J, with 16 bases between the two ends. The CDR3 DNA reads as TGCGCCAGCAGCTTGGAAGTAGGCGGGCCGGCCCAAGAGACCCAGTACTTC. This encodes CASSLEVGGPAQETQYF.

At least ten counts were recorded for this clonotype. V gene TRBV7-8 combines with J gene TRBJ2-2, with a possible D match to TRBD1 (5 bases). This CDR3 comprises 16 residues. The germline gives CDR1 SGHVS, CDR2 FQNEAQ. Trimming pared 8 bases from V and 0 bases from J, leaving 16 bases between. Here the CDR3 reads CASLKNRFANTGELFF. The CDR3 bases are TGTGCCAGCCTAAAGAACAGGTTCGCGAACACCGGGGAGCTGTTTTTT.

This chain joins TRBV30 and TRBJ2-1; 9 positions match TRBD2. The CDR3 length is 18 residues. J was trimmed by 3 bases and V by 1 base; bases with no gene match: 13. Germline-derived CDR1 and CDR2 are GTSNPN and SVGIG (reference sequence). CDR3 DNA: TGTGCCTGGAGTGATGGGTTGGCTAGCGGGATACACTACAATGAGCAGTTCTTC. Its protein product is CAWSDGLASGIHYNEQFF.

This rearrangement joins TRBV29-1 to TRBJ1-1, with TRBD1 as a possible D gene (6 bases). The CDR3 totals 13 residues. Germline V gene sequence: CDR1 SQVTM, CDR2 ANQGSEA. The ends were cut back, 5 bases at V and 1 base at J, with 11 bases in the middle. The CDR3 DNA follows: TGCAGCGTTCGGGACAACCAGAACACTGAAGCTTTCTTT. It yields the protein CSVRDNQNTEAFF.

This clonotype was detected ten times or more. The chain uses TRBV20-1 and TRBJ1-5; D perhaps matches TRBD1 (6 bases). Per germline, CDR1 DFQATT and CDR2 SNEGSKA (reference sequence). Trimming shortened V by 2 bases and J by 0 bases, and 11 bases separated the two germline ends. CDR3 length equals 15 residues. CDR3 residues: CSARQDRNSNQPQHF. DNA for the CDR3: TGCAGTGCTAGACAAGACAGGAATAGCAATCAGCCCCAGCATTTT.

At least ten counts were recorded for this clonotype. J is TRBJ1-5 and V is TRBV19; D possibly corresponds to TRBD1 (5 bases). The germline V gene has CDR1 LNHDA and CDR2 SQIVND (reference sequence). Trimming removed 8 bases from V and 6 bases from J, with 17 bases in between. The CDR3 runs to 14 residues. CDR3 residues: CASSPRGESQPQHF. The CDR3 bases are TGTGCCAGTTCCCCCAGAGGGGAAAGTCAGCCCCAGCATTTT. The full variable domain, rest sourced from reference TRBV19 and TRBJ1-5, is DGGITQSPKYLFRKEGQNVTLSCEQNLNHDAMYWYRQDPGQGLRLIYYSQIVNDFQKGDIAEGYSVSREKKESFPLTVTSAQKNPTAFYLCASSPRGESQPQHFGDGTRLSIL.

In this sample, this clonotype turned up many times. This rearrangement joins TRBV12-3 or TRBV12-4 to TRBJ2-7; 9 bases match TRBD2. V lost 6 bases to trimming and J lost 4 bases; unmatched junction nucleotides: 13. CDR3 length equals 16 residues. CDR3 loop: CASSSGSGRPVYEQYF. The CDR3 DNA reads as TGTGCCAGCAGCTCCGGGAGCGGGAGGCCGGTGTACGAGCAGTACTTC.

The table lists this clonotype with many counts. The chain uses TRBV20-1 and TRBJ2-5, with 7 nucleotides matching TRBD2. Germline-derived CDR1 and CDR2 are DFQATT and SNEGSKA (reference sequence). CDR3 length: 22 amino acids. Losses at the gene ends were 0 bases for V and 5 bases for J; bases not matched to a gene: 30. The CDR3 nucleotides read TGCAGTGCTAGAGATAAAACGATCCGCTTTGTATGGGAGGGTCTGGCTAGGGAGACCCAGTACTTC. Protein: CSARDKTIRFVWEGLARETQYF.

Many counts were recorded for this clonotype. The gene calls are TRBV6-1 and TRBJ2-5; TRBD1 is a possible D gene (6 bases). CDR3 length: 17 residues. The V gene lost 1 base and the J gene lost 2 bases, with 17 bases spanning the gap. Germline V gene sequence: CDR1 MNHNS, CDR2 SASEGT. The CDR3 region is CASSEEDRTALQETQYF. The CDR3 nucleotides read TGTGCCAGCAGTGAAGAGGATCGGACAGCCCTTCAAGAGACCCAGTACTTC.

This clonotype was seen only a few times. The J gene is TRBJ2-4, the V gene TRBV11-2; D might be TRBD2 (6 bases). This CDR3 region has 21 residues. Germline assignment: CDR1 SGHAT and CDR2 FQNNGV. With 5 bases removed from V and 0 bases from J, the gap between germline ends came to 29 bases. The CDR3 DNA sequence: TGTGCCAGCAGCCCCCGGGCCTACGTCTCTAGCGAGGATTTAGCCAAAAACATTCAGTACTTC. Residues: CASSPRAYVSSEDLAKNIQYF. The variable domain in full, with the rest retrieved from reference TRBV11-2 and TRBJ2-4, is EAGVAQSPRYKIIEKRQSVAFWCNPISGHATLYWYQQILGQGPKLLIQFQNNGVVDDSQLPKDRFSAERLKGVDSTLKIQPAKLEDSAVYLCASSPRAYVSSEDLAKNIQYFGAGTRLSVL.

In its sample, this clonotype was seen a few times. This chain links TRBV6-2 or TRBV6-3 with TRBJ2-1; D perhaps matches TRBD2 (5 bases). The CDR3 length is 12 residues. Trimming took 4 bases from V and 9 from J, leaving 10 bases between them. Looked up from germline, CDR1 is MNHEY and CDR2 is SVGEGT. The CDR3 DNA follows: TGTGCCAGCAGTTTCGCTAGCAGTGAGCAGTTCTTC. It translates to CASSFASSEQFF.

This clonotype was picked up a small number of times. This chain links TRBV3-1 with TRBJ1-4; D is ambiguous. The CDR3 sequence is 13 residues long. The germline gives CDR1 LGHDT, CDR2 YNNKEL (reference sequence). The V end lost 5 bases, the J end lost 5 bases, and 9 bases lay between the germline ends. CDR3 amino acids: CASSYGENEKLFF. CDR3 nucleotide sequence: TGTGCCAGCAGCTACGGGGAAAATGAAAAACTGTTTTTT.